These T cell receptor beta chains were read from a single sample in a study of post-analysis software for immune sequencing data. TCRdb itself ran the PCR reads through MiXCR, one entry per CDR3 protein. The repertoire holds about 810,000 distinct CDR3 sequences, with about 53% as singletons. Sequencing was done on a sample of blood. The receptors here all came from a girl aged 10 to 17 with multiple sclerosis. CDR3s include the opening cysteine and the closing phenylalanine or tryptophan. A D gene is named only where the DNA matches it firmly. Clone size appears in some rows only: once, few, many, or a class for an expanded clone.

j_gene	d_gene	abundance	v_gene	CDR3nt	CDR3aa
TRBJ2-7	TRBD1	NA	TRBV20-1	TGCAGTGCGTGGGACAGAACCTCCTACGAGCAGTACTTC	CSAWDRTSYEQYF
TRBJ2-1	TRBD2	few	TRBV28	TGTGCCAGCAGCCTCGACCGGGGGGGATTGGTGAATGAGCAGTTCTTC	CASSLDRGGLVNEQFF
TRBJ2-7	NA	NA	TRBV6-5	TGTGCCAGCAGGAACAGGGATGCGAGATCCTACGAGCAGTACTTC	CASRNRDARSYEQYF
TRBJ2-6	TRBD1	NA	TRBV19	TGTGCCAGTAGTATTTGGGACAGGGGCCATATGTATGGGGCCAACGTCCTGACTTTC	CASSIWDRGHMYGANVLTF
TRBJ2-1	NA	NA	TRBV5-1	TGCGCCAGCAGCTTGGGGGAGCCCACCTACAATGAGCAGTTCTTC	CASSLGEPTYNEQFF
TRBJ2-3	NA	NA	TRBV4-1	TGCGCCAGCAGCGTCAGGGCCTTAGCGGCGGATACGCAGTATTTT	CASSVRALAADTQYF
TRBJ1-5	NA	NA	TRBV6-6	TGTGCCAGCAGTTACAGGATGGGTCCGGGGGAAGCGCCCCAGCATTTT	CASSYRMGPGEAPQHF
TRBJ2-1	TRBD2	NA	TRBV5-1	TGCGCCAGCAGCTTGTTAGCGGGGGGGCAGTACAATGAGCAGTTCTTC	CASSLLAGGQYNEQFF
TRBJ2-7	TRBD2	few	TRBV24-1	TGTGCCACCAGTTTGACTAGCGGGAGGATTTCACACCCCTACGAGCAGTACTTC	CATSLTSGRISHPYEQYF
TRBJ2-7	NA	few	TRBV12-3/TRBV12-4	TGTGCCAGCAGTCCCCGGGGTGAGGACTACGAGCAGTACTTC	CASSPRGEDYEQYF
TRBJ1-1	NA	NA	TRBV15	TGTGCCACCAGCAGAGATGACCCCGGGGGCACTGAAGCTTTCTTT	CATSRDDPGGTEAFF
TRBJ2-7	NA	NA	TRBV12-5	TGTGCTAGTGGCGAAAACTACAGGGTCTCCTACGAGCAGTACTTC	CASGENYRVSYEQYF
TRBJ1-5	TRBD1	NA	TRBV5-1	TGCGCCAGCCGCCAGGGGGATGATTTTAATCAGCCCCAGCATTTT	CASRQGDDFNQPQHF
TRBJ1-1	NA	NA	TRBV5-1	TGCGCCAGCAGCTTCCGGACTCAGAACACTGAAGCTTTCTTT	CASSFRTQNTEAFF
TRBJ2-7	NA	NA	TRBV5-1	TGCGCCAGCAGCTTGGCCCTAAACCCCCAGGTTGGGTACGAGCAGTACTTC	CASSLALNPQVGYEQYF
TRBJ2-1	NA	NA	TRBV29-1	TGCAGCGTTGTTTTGTCTGGGAGCTCCTACAATGAGCAGTTCTTC	CSVVLSGSSYNEQFF
TRBJ1-5	NA	NA	TRBV28	TGTGCCAGCAGTCTCCTGTCGCGGAGGAGCAATCAGCCCCAGCATTTT	CASSLLSRRSNQPQHF
TRBJ2-7	TRBD2	NA	TRBV20-1	TGCAGTGCTATATCGCCTAGCGGGAGGGACTCCTACAATGAGCAGTACTTC	CSAISPSGRDSYNEQYF
TRBJ2-4	TRBD1	few	TRBV20-1	TGCAGTGCTTACGACAGGGCTAAATCCATTCAGTACTTC	CSAYDRAKSIQYF
TRBJ2-3	TRBD1	NA	TRBV20-1	TGCAGTGCCCCCCGTGACAGGGGCACAGATACGCAGTATTTT	CSAPRDRGTDTQYF
TRBJ2-1	TRBD2	NA	TRBV4-1	TGCGCCAGCAGCCAGGTCCTAACTAGCGGGAATTTCAATGAGCAGTTCTTC	CASSQVLTSGNFNEQFF
TRBJ2-7	NA	NA	TRBV3-1	TGTGCCAGCAGCCAAGAATCAGGGAGAGGCGAGCAGTACTTC	CASSQESGRGEQYF
TRBJ2-7	NA	once	TRBV3-1	TGTGCCAGCAGCGACTTGAGGCGGGGCGAGCAGTACTTC	CASSDLRRGEQYF
TRBJ2-1	TRBD2	NA	TRBV20-1	TGCAGTGGAACTAGCGGGAGGACCCTCTACAATGAGCAGTTCTTC	CSGTSGRTLYNEQFF
TRBJ2-3	NA	few	TRBV6-5	TGTGCCAGCAGTTCGATGAGGAGCACAGATACGCAGTATTTT	CASSSMRSTDTQYF
TRBJ2-5	NA	NA	TRBV2	TGTGCCAGCAGTGACGAGTTATTGGGGCAAGAGACCCAGTACTTC	CASSDELLGQETQYF
TRBJ2-1	NA	NA	TRBV9	TGTGCCAGCAGCGTAGGGGACGGCTACAATGAGCAGTTCTTC	CASSVGDGYNEQFF
TRBJ2-3	TRBD2	NA	TRBV6-1	TGTGCCCTTAGCGGGGGGGTCACAGATACGCAGTATTTT	CALSGGVTDTQYF
TRBJ2-7	TRBD2	NA	TRBV15	TGTGCCACCAGCAGAGAATCCCCTTTAGCGGGAGCGATCTACGAGCAGTACTTC	CATSRESPLAGAIYEQYF
TRBJ2-3	TRBD2	few	TRBV10-3	TGTGCCATCAGAGACGGGGGGGCCTCTGGGGCTACGCAGTATTTT	CAIRDGGASGATQYF
TRBJ2-1	TRBD2	once	TRBV27	TGTGCCAGCAGCCCCGGGACTAGCGGGATTAGGAATGAGCAGTTCTTC	CASSPGTSGIRNEQFF
TRBJ1-2	NA	NA	TRBV29-1	TGCAGCGTCATAGGGGCAGGAGGGAACTATGGCTACACCTTC	CSVIGAGGNYGYTF
TRBJ1-6	TRBD1	few	TRBV7-8	TGTGCCAGCAGCTTACACAGGGGGCAAGATAGTTCACCCCTCCACTTT	CASSLHRGQDSSPLHF
TRBJ1-2	NA	NA	TRBV20-1	TGCAGTGCTAGACTACAGGACTATGGCTACACCTTC	CSARLQDYGYTF
TRBJ2-7	NA	NA	TRBV20-1	TGCAGTGCTAGACCTTGGGCCTACGAGCAGTACTTC	CSARPWAYEQYF
TRBJ2-7	TRBD1	NA	TRBV5-1	TGCGCCAGCAGCTGGGGAAGAACAGGGGGAAGCGAGCAGTACTTC	CASSWGRTGGSEQYF
TRBJ2-1	NA	NA	TRBV7-9	TGTGCCAGCAGCTTATACCCGCGAGGTCTCAATGAGCAGTTCTTC	CASSLYPRGLNEQFF
TRBJ2-7	NA	NA	TRBV9	TGTGCCGGCAGCGTAGATGGGGATCCCTCCTACGAGCAGTACTTC	CAGSVDGDPSYEQYF
TRBJ2-7	NA	once	TRBV14	TGTGCCAGCAGCCAAGAAAAGTCAGCGTACGAGCAGTACTTC	CASSQEKSAYEQYF
TRBJ2-7	NA	NA	TRBV29-1	TGCAGCGTTGGGATAGGAGAAGGGGCCGAGCAGTACTTC	CSVGIGEGAEQYF
TRBJ2-1	NA	NA	TRBV12-3/TRBV12-4	TGTGCCAGCAGTCCCCGGATCGGCCCTTCCTACAATGAGCAGTTCTTC	CASSPRIGPSYNEQFF
TRBJ1-6	NA	NA	TRBV12-3/TRBV12-4	TGTGCCAGCAACAAAGGGGGGACAACTCTTCTCCTCCACTTT	CASNKGGTTLLLHF